These T cell receptor beta chains were read from a single sample in a study of blood T cell repertoires in COVID-19. Clones were read by immunoSEQ multiplex PCR, and TCRdb kept only the in-frame ones, dropping some. This table holds about 290,000 clones, around 89% found once. Sequenced sample: peripheral blood. The receptor source for this set is a man aged 35 to 55 with acute or convalescent COVID-19. The CDR3 runs from the conserved cysteine through the conserved F or W. The order of the fields is D gene, CDR3 length, clone size, J gene, V gene, CDR3 DNA, CDR3 protein. A D gene is named only where the DNA matches it firmly. The size of a clone is reported for some rows only, either as once, few or many, or as a class for expanded clones.

d_call: TRBD2; cdr3_length: 16; clone_size: .; j_call: TRBJ2-4; v_call: TRBV23-1; cdr3_nt: TGCGCCAGCAGTCAAACCCCCGGGCGGGGGGATGACATTCAGTACTTC; cdr3_aa: CASSQTPGRGDDIQYF
d_call: .; cdr3_length: 15; clone_size: .; j_call: TRBJ1-2; v_call: TRBV5-4; cdr3_nt: TGTGCCAGCAGCTTGGAATTGAGACAGGAGGACGGCTACACCTTC; cdr3_aa: CASSLELRQEDGYTF
d_call: .; cdr3_length: 14; clone_size: .; j_call: TRBJ1-2; v_call: TRBV5-4; cdr3_nt: TGTGCCAGCAGCTTACAGGTTGCAAGCAACTCTTACACCTTC; cdr3_aa: CASSLQVASNSYTF
d_call: TRBD1; cdr3_length: 14; clone_size: .; j_call: TRBJ1-2; v_call: TRBV19; cdr3_nt: TGTGCCAGTAGTTACAGGGGGCACGACTATGGCTACACCTTC; cdr3_aa: CASSYRGHDYGYTF
d_call: .; cdr3_length: 10; clone_size: .; j_call: TRBJ1-2; v_call: TRBV10-3; cdr3_nt: TGTGCCACTCGTAACTATGGCTACACCTTC; cdr3_aa: CATRNYGYTF
d_call: .; cdr3_length: 15; clone_size: .; j_call: TRBJ2-6; v_call: TRBV2; cdr3_nt: TGTGCCAGCAGTCCGGGTCCAACTGGGGCCAACGTCCTGACTTTC; cdr3_aa: CASSPGPTGANVLTF
d_call: .; cdr3_length: 12; clone_size: once; j_call: TRBJ1-2; v_call: TRBV6-5; cdr3_nt: TGTGCCCCCCCCGGCCAGGGTCGCGGCTACACCTTC; cdr3_aa: CAPPGQGRGYTF
d_call: .; cdr3_length: 14; clone_size: .; j_call: TRBJ1-2; v_call: TRBV11-2; cdr3_nt: TGTGCCAGCAGCTTCCCGTTAGGGGCGAGGGGCTACACCTTC; cdr3_aa: CASSFPLGARGYTF
d_call: TRBD1; cdr3_length: 15; clone_size: .; j_call: TRBJ1-2; v_call: TRBV6-5; cdr3_nt: TGTGCCAGCAGTCTCTCTCTCTTACAGGGGGCTGGCTACACCTTC; cdr3_aa: CASSLSLLQGAGYTF
d_call: TRBD1; cdr3_length: 16; clone_size: .; j_call: TRBJ1-6; v_call: TRBV5-4; cdr3_nt: TGTGCCAGCAGCTCGGACAGGGCCCTCTATAATTCACCCCTCCACTTT; cdr3_aa: CASSSDRALYNSPLHF
d_call: .; cdr3_length: 13; clone_size: .; j_call: TRBJ1-1; v_call: TRBV5-4; cdr3_nt: TGTGCCAGCAGTTGGACAAGTAACACTGAAGCTTTCTTT; cdr3_aa: CASSWTSNTEAFF
d_call: .; cdr3_length: 16; clone_size: .; j_call: TRBJ1-5; v_call: TRBV19; cdr3_nt: TGTGCCAGTAGTATCCCTGGGAGGGTAGGCAATCAGCCCCAGCATTTT; cdr3_aa: CASSIPGRVGNQPQHF
d_call: .; cdr3_length: 14; clone_size: .; j_call: TRBJ2-7; v_call: TRBV5-1; cdr3_nt: TGCGCCAGTGTCCGAGGGCAGGGGGGAGACGAGCAGTACTTC; cdr3_aa: CASVRGQGGDEQYF
d_call: TRBD1; cdr3_length: 14; clone_size: .; j_call: TRBJ1-1; v_call: TRBV28; cdr3_nt: TGTGCCAGCAGGGGACAGGGAGATGTCACTGAAGCTTTCTTT; cdr3_aa: CASRGQGDVTEAFF